This TCR beta chain was obtained from a study of blood T cell repertoires in COVID-19. Whole-study context: Sites across the United States, Italy and Spain contributed samples from acute and convalescent COVID-19. PBMCs, B-cell-depleted T cells, or T cells were the source of the cDNA or gDNA that made up the material.

In the original workflow: By means of reference gene primer amplification, nucleated cell counts were estimated. Clones were read by immunoSEQ multiplex PCR, and TCRdb kept only the in-frame ones, dropping some. V, J and clone size reflect that table, while D and trimming were determined from the DNA. The data contain under 150,000 clones, around 86% of them seen just once; the ten biggest clones take up roughly 9%. In this sample, this clone turned up once. The V end was cut by 0 bases, the J end by 3 bases, with 7 bases between. Germline CDR1 LGHNA, CDR2 YSLEER. The CDR3 sequence is 14 residues long.

The sample taken for sequencing was peripheral blood. The receptor comes from a man aged 35 to 55 with active or convalescent COVID-19. The rearrangement links TRBV4-3 to TRBJ2-3, with D tentatively TRBD2 (6 bases). The CDR3 protein is CASSQDAGTDTQYF. Written as DNA, the CDR3 is TGCGCCAGCAGCCAAGACGCGGGAACAGATACGCAGTATTTT.